This section outlines one TCR beta chain sequence together with its context. CDR3 length: 15 residues. After removal of 0 bases from V and 8 bases from J, the junction contained 5 bases not matched to a gene. A second roughly 6 to 12 cycle PCR used barcoded and J-beta primers. Using its own MiXCR run on the 5' RACE reads, TCRdb lists one record per CDR3 protein. This sample has 1,300,000 or so distinct CDR3 sequences; 45% to 70% occur once, and the top ten carry 5.5% to 8%. These data originate in a study of blood T cells in healthy people across ages. The TCR comes from a young man in good health. The chain uses TRBV12-3 or TRBV12-4 and TRBJ2-1, with 9 nucleotides matching TRBD2. The sample taken for sequencing was blood. CDR3 sequence: CASSLARLAGDEQFF. Written as DNA, the CDR3 is TGTGCCAGCAGTTTAGCGCGCTTAGCGGGAGATGAGCAGTTCTTC.